The rows below give T cell receptor beta chains drawn from one sample of a study of beta chain features in type 1 diabetes. Some clones are missing from TCRdb's copy, which holds only in-frame ones; the method was immunoSEQ multiplex PCR. The table records about 160,000 clones, about 9.4% of them present only once. The sample taken for sequencing was central memory CD4+ T cells from blood. These receptors originate from a man in his thirties or forties with type 1 diabetes. CDR3s include the opening cysteine and the closing phenylalanine or tryptophan. A D gene is named only where the DNA matches it firmly. For some rows the clone size is stated as once, few or many, or as a class when expanded; others skip it.

D: TRBD2; V: TRBV29-1; J: TRBJ2-1; size: -; CDR3: CSVGLAGGPGEQFF; DNA: TGCAGCGTAGGACTAGCGGGAGGGCCGGGTGAGCAGTTCTTC
D: -; V: TRBV14; J: TRBJ1-1; size: -; CDR3: CASSPALTRTEAFF; DNA: TGTGCCAGCAGCCCTGCGCTGACTAGGACTGAAGCTTTCTTT
D: TRBD1; V: TRBV7-3; J: TRBJ2-7; size: -; CDR3: CASSLNSGTGSYEQYF; DNA: TGTGCCAGCAGCTTAAATTCCGGGACAGGCTCCTACGAGCAGTACTTC
D: TRBD2; V: TRBV5-1; J: TRBJ2-5; size: few; CDR3: CASSQTTSRVQETQYF; DNA: TGCGCCAGCAGCCAGACGACTAGCCGAGTCCAAGAGACCCAGTACTTC
D: -; V: TRBV4-2; J: TRBJ2-5; size: few; CDR3: CASSPDWKETQYF; DNA: TGTGCCAGCAGCCCGGACTGGAAAGAGACCCAGTACTTC
D: -; V: TRBV7-2; J: TRBJ2-7; size: few; CDR3: CASSFKTEYEQYF; DNA: TGTGCCAGCAGCTTCAAGACAGAGTACGAGCAGTACTTC
D: -; V: TRBV4-2; J: TRBJ1-2; size: -; CDR3: CASSQGSRSNYGYTF; DNA: TGTGCCAGCAGCCAAGGATCCAGATCTAACTATGGCTACACCTTC
D: TRBD1; V: TRBV6-5; J: TRBJ1-4; size: -; CDR3: CSGQGLKKLFF; DNA: TGTTCGGGACAGGGCCTAAAGAAACTGTTTTTT
D: TRBD2; V: TRBV29-1; J: TRBJ2-7; size: -; CDR3: CSVRPSGSSYEQYF; DNA: TGCAGCGTCAGACCTAGCGGAAGCTCCTATGAGCAGTACTTC
D: TRBD1; V: TRBV7-9; J: TRBJ1-4; size: -; CDR3: CASSRGQGGARLFF; DNA: TGTGCCAGCAGCCGTGGACAGGGGGGGGCCCGACTGTTTTTT
D: -; V: TRBV5-4; J: TRBJ2-5; size: few; CDR3: CASSLNIQETQYF; DNA: TGTGCCAGCAGCTTGAACATCCAAGAGACCCAGTACTTC
D: TRBD2; V: TRBV7-3; J: TRBJ2-2; size: many; CDR3: CASSPAGRYTGELFF; DNA: TGTGCCAGCAGCCCAGCGGGACGGTACACCGGGGAGCTGTTTTTT